The rows below give T cell receptor beta chains drawn from one sample of a study of shared clonotypes between healthy human individuals. The assay was immunoSEQ multiplex PCR, and TCRdb's table has in-frame clones only and misses some. Here the sample spans 2 million to 2.5 million clones, approximately 94% being singletons. Sequenced material: naive CD4+ T cells sorted from blood. The receptor set was obtained from a man younger than 35 in good health. Each CDR3 is given with its conserved first and last residue. D genes are given only for firm matches. Only some rows state a clone size, as once, few, many or a class for expanded clones.

j_call,d_call,v_call,clone_size,cdr3_aa,cdr3_nt
TRBJ2-3,.,TRBV6-6,.,CASSNTDTQYF,TGTGCCAGCAGTAACACAGATACGCAGTATTTT
TRBJ2-2,TRBD2,TRBV7-2,.,CASSAGGALTGELFF,TGTGCCAGCAGCGCGGGGGGGGCCCTCACCGGGGAGCTGTTTTTT
TRBJ2-3,.,TRBV7-9,.,CASSWERSTDTQYF,TGTGCCAGCAGCTGGGAGCGGAGCACAGATACGCAGTATTTT
TRBJ2-7,.,TRBV7-9,.,CASSLRAEQYF,TGTGCCAGCAGCTTAAGGGCCGAGCAGTACTTC
TRBJ2-1,TRBD1,TRBV4-1,.,CASSQGNRGEADNEQFF,TGCGCCAGCAGCCAAGGGAACAGGGGGGAAGCAGACAATGAGCAGTTCTTC
TRBJ2-7,TRBD2,TRBV9,once,CASSVGTPGLAGSEQYF,TGTGCCAGCAGCGTAGGGACTCCGGGACTAGCGGGAAGCGAGCAGTACTTC
TRBJ2-1,.,TRBV30,.,CAWSVQNEQFF,TGTGCCTGGAGTGTTCAAAATGAGCAGTTCTTC
TRBJ2-7,.,TRBV5-1,.,CASSLGVSGYEQYF,TGCGCCAGCAGCTTGGGCGTTAGCGGCTACGAGCAGTACTTC
TRBJ2-7,.,TRBV5-1,.,CASSRAGDSYEQYF,TGCGCCAGCAGCCGAGCAGGGGACTCCTACGAGCAGTACTTC
TRBJ2-6,.,TRBV4-3,.,CASSQDRREFSGANVLTF,TGCGCCAGCAGCCAAGATCGACGGGAATTCTCTGGGGCCAACGTCCTGACTTTC
TRBJ2-3,.,TRBV30,.,CAWSVGPDTQYF,TGTGCCTGGAGTGTGGGCCCAGATACGCAGTATTTT
TRBJ1-6,TRBD1,TRBV5-6,.,CASSGMGQNYSPLHF,TGTGCCAGCAGCGGAATGGGACAGAACTATTCACCCCTCCACTTT
TRBJ2-1,.,TRBV7-9,.,CASSLAAAANEQFF,TGTGCCAGCAGCTTAGCAGCGGCGGCCAATGAGCAGTTCTTC
TRBJ2-5,TRBD2,TRBV4-1,.,CASSQGVLAGGPGETQYF,TGCGCCAGCAGCCAAGGTGTATTAGCGGGAGGGCCGGGAGAGACCCAGTACTTC
TRBJ2-3,.,TRBV10-1,once,CASSEGSHTQYF,TGCGCCAGCAGTGAGGGGTCGCATACGCAGTATTTT
TRBJ2-2,.,TRBV5-1,.,CASSKGRGTKGTGELFF,TGCGCCAGCAGCAAGGGACGGGGAACAAAGGGGACCGGGGAGCTGTTTTTT
TRBJ2-4,TRBD1,TRBV5-3,.,CARRTGTGGAKAKNIQYF,TGTGCCAGAAGGACCGGGACAGGGGGCGCGAAGGCCAAAAACATTCAGTACTTC
TRBJ1-6,TRBD1,TRBV25-1,.,CASSEGTGANSPLHF,TGTGCCAGCAGTGAAGGGACAGGGGCAAATTCACCCCTCCACTTT
TRBJ2-1,TRBD1,TRBV5-1,once,CASGPRDRAYNEQFF,TGCGCCAGCGGGCCCCGGGACAGGGCGTACAATGAGCAGTTCTTC
TRBJ1-2,TRBD1,TRBV28,.,CASSLSTGNYGYTF,TGTGCCAGCAGCTTATCGACAGGGAACTATGGCTACACCTTC
TRBJ1-2,.,TRBV6-5,.,CASSTLQRGHYGYTF,TGTGCCAGCAGTACCCTCCAAAGGGGCCACTATGGCTACACCTTC
TRBJ1-6,TRBD1,TRBV30,once,CAWSRFDRDNSPLHF,TGTGCCTGGAGTCGCTTCGACAGGGACAATTCACCCCTCCACTTT
TRBJ1-6,.,TRBV5-1,.,CASSLESPYNSPLHF,TGCGCCAGCAGCTTGGAGTCCCCGTATAATTCACCCCTCCACTTT
TRBJ1-3,.,TRBV5-1,few,CASSLDNSGNTIYF,TGCGCCAGCAGCTTGGACAACTCTGGAAACACCATATATTTT
TRBJ2-7,TRBD1,TRBV7-9,.,CASSRNGQGKQYF,TGTGCCAGCAGCCGTAACGGACAGGGCAAGCAGTACTTC
TRBJ1-3,.,TRBV6-6,few,CASSQESVGPGNTIYF,TGTGCCAGCAGCCAAGAAAGCGTGGGACCTGGAAACACCATATATTTT
TRBJ2-7,TRBD1,TRBV7-9,.,CASSLGGYDRGAHEQYF,TGTGCCAGCAGCTTGGGGGGATATGACAGGGGCGCCCACGAGCAGTACTTC
TRBJ1-2,TRBD1,TRBV6-5,.,CATLSDRGTFYGYTF,TGTGCCACCCTCTCGGACAGGGGGACTTTCTATGGCTACACCTTC
TRBJ1-5,TRBD1,TRBV6-1,.,CASSETGGPNQPQHF,TGTGCCAGCAGTGAGACAGGGGGCCCCAATCAGCCCCAGCATTTT
TRBJ2-7,.,TRBV5-1,once,CASSLVGRGNEQYF,TGCGCCAGCAGCTTGGTCGGCAGGGGCAACGAGCAGTACTTC
TRBJ2-3,TRBD2,TRBV28,.,CASSPQLAGADTQYF,TGTGCCAGCAGCCCGCAACTAGCGGGCGCTGATACGCAGTATTTT
TRBJ2-1,TRBD1,TRBV11-2,.,CASSPGTEYNEQFF,TGTGCCAGCAGCCCCGGGACAGAGTACAATGAGCAGTTCTTC
TRBJ2-1,.,TRBV6-5,.,CASSTPMNSNEQFF,TGTGCCAGCAGTACCCCTATGAACTCCAATGAGCAGTTCTTC
TRBJ2-1,TRBD1,TRBV5-1,.,CASSPRGQGLNEQFF,TGCGCCAGCAGCCCGAGGGGACAGGGGTTGAATGAGCAGTTCTTC
TRBJ1-3,TRBD1,TRBV6-5,.,CASSYVGGGKGNTIYF,TGTGCCAGCAGTTACGTGGGAGGGGGCAAAGGAAACACCATATATTTT
TRBJ2-2,.,TRBV6-1,.,CASSEGQTNTGELFF,TGTGCCAGCAGTGAAGGACAGACGAACACCGGGGAGCTGTTTTTT
TRBJ2-3,.,TRBV2,.,CASKRDTQYF,TGTGCCAGCAAGCGGGATACGCAGTATTTT
TRBJ2-2,.,TRBV19,.,CASSIEAHTGELFF,TGTGCCAGTAGTATCGAGGCCCACACCGGGGAGCTGTTTTTT
TRBJ2-7,.,TRBV10-3,.,CAISESSYSYEQYF,TGTGCCATCAGTGAGTCGAGCTACTCCTACGAGCAGTACTTC
TRBJ2-5,TRBD2,TRBV10-1,.,CASSAGTSGSETQYF,TGCGCCAGCAGTGCCGGGACTAGCGGGTCAGAGACCCAGTACTTC
TRBJ1-4,.,TRBV5-5,.,CASSWPISGGEKLFF,TGTGCCAGCAGCTGGCCAATTTCCGGGGGTGAAAAACTGTTTTTT
TRBJ2-1,.,TRBV7-9,.,CASSPTKGQVIKQFF,TGTGCCAGCAGCCCAACGAAGGGGCAGGTAATCAAGCAGTTCTTC
TRBJ2-2,TRBD1,TRBV7-8,.,CASSLRGPNTGELFF,TGTGCCAGCAGCTTGAGGGGGCCGAACACCGGGGAGCTGTTTTTT
TRBJ2-5,.,TRBV5-8,.,CASSLGTGRVTQYF,TGTGCCAGCAGCTTGGGGACAGGGAGGGTGACCCAGTACTTC
TRBJ2-1,TRBD2,TRBV30,.,CAWSIPGLAGNEQFF,TGTGCCTGGAGTATCCCGGGACTAGCGGGCAATGAGCAGTTCTTC
TRBJ2-2,.,TRBV15,.,CATSRLEIGSTGELFF,TGTGCCACCAGCAGGTTGGAGATCGGTTCGACCGGGGAGCTGTTTTTT
TRBJ1-6,.,TRBV4-1,.,CASSQEASGRANSPLHF,TGCGCCAGCAGCCAAGAAGCTTCGGGCAGGGCCAATTCACCCCTCCACTTT
TRBJ1-2,.,TRBV7-9,.,CASSFISSGGYTF,TGTGCCAGCAGTTTCATATCGTCGGGTGGCTACACCTTC
TRBJ2-7,TRBD2,TRBV2,once,CASGRLAVEQYF,TGTGCCAGCGGAAGACTAGCAGTCGAGCAGTACTTC
TRBJ2-7,.,TRBV7-2,.,CASSESYEQYF,TGTGCTAGCTCGGAGTCCTACGAGCAGTACTTC
TRBJ2-3,.,TRBV10-3,.,CAISVYGTDTQYF,TGTGCCATCAGTGTTTACGGAACAGATACGCAGTATTTT